This T cell receptor beta chain was obtained from a study of sequential checkpoint blockade in melanoma. Turning to the study itself: Arm A got nivolumab then ipilimumab; arm B the reverse, 1:1. After both sequences, patients received maintenance nivolumab. After nivolumab or ipilimumab alone, around 20 patients had week-13 rebiopsies.

The treatment was: randomized to nivolumab then ipilimumab (arm A) or the reverse (arm B). Profiling relied on immunoSEQ multiplex PCR, and the TCRdb table lists in-frame clones only, not all of them. The sample holds approximately 2,500 clones; roughly 29% are singletons and the top ten take approximately 16%. This clone was recorded a few times. Germline V CDR1 and CDR2: LNHDA, SQIVND (reference sequence). The CDR3 totals 13 residues. V was cut by 7 bases and J by 9 bases, with 13 bases left in between. This TCR derives from a human donor with melanoma. The chain employs TRBV19 and TRBJ1-6; no clear D. The input for sequencing was tumor tissue (inferred from file names), taken from a patient given nivolumab and ipilimumab in sequence. The CDR3 is CASTQDHGSPLHF. In DNA form, the CDR3 reads TGTGCCAGTACCCAAGATCATGGTTCACCCCTCCACTTT. Combining the CDR3 with reference TRBV19 and TRBJ1-6 gives the whole variable domain DGGITQSPKYLFRKEGQNVTLSCEQNLNHDAMYWYRQDPGQGLRLIYYSQIVNDFQKGDIAEGYSVSREKKESFPLTVTSAQKNPTAFYLCASTQDHGSPLHFGNGTRLTVT.